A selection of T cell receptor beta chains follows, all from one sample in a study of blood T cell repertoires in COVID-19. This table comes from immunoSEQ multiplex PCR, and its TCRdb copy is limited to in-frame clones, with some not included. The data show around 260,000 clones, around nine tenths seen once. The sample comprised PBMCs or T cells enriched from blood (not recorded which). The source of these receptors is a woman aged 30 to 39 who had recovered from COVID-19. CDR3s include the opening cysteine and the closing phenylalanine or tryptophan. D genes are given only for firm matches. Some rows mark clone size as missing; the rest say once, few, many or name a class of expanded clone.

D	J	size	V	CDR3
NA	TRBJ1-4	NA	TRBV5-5	CASSLLGGEKLFF
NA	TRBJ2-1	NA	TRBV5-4	CASSLEKQGAYNEQFF
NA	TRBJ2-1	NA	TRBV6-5	CASSYRYNEQFF
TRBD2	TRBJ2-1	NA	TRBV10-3	CATRSGLDYNEQFF
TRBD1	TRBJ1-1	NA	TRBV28	CASSHLDRGLLTEAFF
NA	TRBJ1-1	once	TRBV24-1	CATRPGQAKNTEAFF
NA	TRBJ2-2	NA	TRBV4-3	CASSQDTELSDTGELFF
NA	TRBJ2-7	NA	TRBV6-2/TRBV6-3	CASSYSPGNDYEQYF
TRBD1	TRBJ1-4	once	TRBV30	CAWSGQGSPTNEKLFF
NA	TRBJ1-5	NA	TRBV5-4	CASSPQVSNQPQHF
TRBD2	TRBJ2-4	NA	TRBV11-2	CASSRTSGAPGAKNIQYF
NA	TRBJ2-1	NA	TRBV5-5	CASRPGLLHNEQFF
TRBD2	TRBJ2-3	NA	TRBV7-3	CASSLLAGGVSTDTQYF
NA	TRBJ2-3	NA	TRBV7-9	CASSPQADTQYF
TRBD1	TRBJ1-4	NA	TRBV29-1	CSVIPGQGNEKLFF
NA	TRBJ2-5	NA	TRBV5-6	CASTRDLTQETQYF
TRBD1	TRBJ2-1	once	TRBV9	CASSAGVQGYEQFF
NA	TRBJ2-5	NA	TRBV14	CASSQVVSQETQYF
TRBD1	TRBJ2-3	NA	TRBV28	CATTLRTGGADTQYF
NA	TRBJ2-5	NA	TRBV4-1	CASSQLSQGWPETQYF
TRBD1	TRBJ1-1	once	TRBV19	CASSKTGGRNTEAFF
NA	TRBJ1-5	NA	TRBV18	CASSPNQNRAQHF
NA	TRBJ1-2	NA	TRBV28	CASQDRNYGYTF
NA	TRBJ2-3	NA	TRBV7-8	CASSFGGQGDTQYF
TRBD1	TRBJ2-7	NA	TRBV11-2	CASSAPGQGREQYF
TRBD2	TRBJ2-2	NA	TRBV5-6	CASSSGTSGRTELFF
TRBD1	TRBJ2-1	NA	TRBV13	CASSLVGTGGNEQFF
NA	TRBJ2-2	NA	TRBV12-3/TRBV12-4	CASSFTGELFF
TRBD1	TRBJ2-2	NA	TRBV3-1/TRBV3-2	CASSQAGRGFHGELFF
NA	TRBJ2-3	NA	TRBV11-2	CASSPAGFSSTDTQYF
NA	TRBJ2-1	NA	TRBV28	CASSLSGGGTYNEQFF
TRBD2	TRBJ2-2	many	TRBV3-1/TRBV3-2	CASSQTSGLRNTGELFF
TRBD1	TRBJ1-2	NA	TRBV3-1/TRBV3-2	CASSQEDRDPDGGYTF
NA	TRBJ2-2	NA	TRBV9	CASSEAEGNTGELFF